These 22 T cell receptor beta chains originate from one sample sequenced in a study of blood T cell repertoires in COVID-19 (dated by TCRdb to about 2020). Library preparation was by the immunoSEQ multiplex PCR assay. The immuneACCESS repertoire file appears here via TCRdb, limited to in-frame rearrangements. These files lack a portion of the clones; in checked studies, under half of the deficit traces to unresolved V genes, and the cause of the others is not known. This sample has about 400,000 clones in its table, and 85% to 90% of those were observed once. The top ten constitute approximately 9.3% of the sample. The material sequenced was PBMCs or T cells enriched from blood (not recorded which). The receptors were gathered from a woman in her forties or fifties who had recovered from COVID-19.

The J gene is TRBJ2-3, the V gene TRBV6-4; D is undetermined. This CDR3 has 15 amino acids. Trimming removed 2 bases from V and 6 bases from J, with 15 bases in between. Germline loops: CDR1 MRHNA, CDR2 SNTAGT. CDR3 region: CASSDGSARRDTQYF. The CDR3 DNA is TGTGCCAGCAGTGACGGATCGGCAAGGCGGGATACGCAGTATTTT.

The chain is built from TRBV12-3 or TRBV12-4 and TRBJ2-7; TRBD1 is a possible D gene (5 bases). This CDR3 has 12 residues. Trimming removed 0 bases at V and 9 bases at J, with 9 bases between. The CDR3 is CASSLAGQGQYF. CDR3 nucleotides: TGTGCCAGCAGTTTAGCGGGGCAAGGGCAGTACTTC.

The gene calls are TRBV4-1 and TRBJ1-6, with TRBD1 identical over 9 bases. Germline CDR1 MGHRA, CDR2 YSYEKL. V trimming: 0 bases; J trimming: 10 bases; junction bases outside the gene matches: 10. The CDR3 has 17 residues. The CDR3 loop is CASSQDTIGQGRSPLHF. CDR3 in DNA: TGCGCCAGCAGCCAAGATACGATCGGACAGGGGCGATCACCCCTCCACTTT.

The V call is TRBV6-1, the J call TRBJ2-2, with TRBD2 matching 12 bases. CDR3 length: 17 amino acids. Germline V gene lookup returns CDR1 MNHNS and CDR2 SASEGT. Unmatched junction bases numbered 8, after V lost 2 bases and J lost 7 bases. The CDR3 spells CASSEFRLAGAGGELFF. The CDR3 coding sequence is TGTGCCAGCAGTGAATTCAGACTAGCGGGGGCCGGCGGGGAGCTGTTTTTT.

J is TRBJ2-5 and V is TRBV4-1, with 9 bases that match TRBD2. Germline lookup yields CDR1 MGHRA and CDR2 YSYEKL. V was pared by 8 bases and J by 4 bases, with 20 bases of the junction left unmatched. This CDR3 spans 18 amino acids. As DNA, the CDR3 is TGCGCCAGCCCCCCCGGGAGCGGGGGGACCAGGTTGCTAGAGACCCAGTACTTC. It encodes CASPPGSGGTRLLETQYF.

V gene TRBV6-1 combines with J gene TRBJ2-5, with 8 bases identical to TRBD2. The germline V gene has CDR1 MNHNS and CDR2 SASEGT. V shed 3 bases, J shed 5 bases, and the junction held 5 bases outside the gene matches. The CDR3 runs 14 residues. The CDR3 region is CASSDGGAGETQYF. CDR3 nucleotides: TGTGCCAGCAGTGACGGGGGGGCCGGTGAGACCCAGTACTTC.

This chain joins TRBV24-1 and TRBJ1-6; D is ambiguous. CDR1 KGHDR and CDR2 SFDVKD come from the germline V gene. V was shortened by 5 bases and J by 10 bases, with 14 bases between the two germline ends. This CDR3 is built from 14 residues. As DNA, the CDR3 is TGTGCCACCAGTGCCGGGGATTCTAGATCACCCCTCCACTTT. This gives the protein CATSAGDSRSPLHF.

The gene calls are TRBV4-2 and TRBJ1-4, with a possible D match to TRBD1 (5 bases). The CDR3 contains 16 residues. The V end lost 0 bases, the J end lost 2 bases, and 10 bases lay between the germline ends. The germline V gene encodes CDR1 LGHNA and CDR2 YNFKEQ. CDR3 coding DNA: TGTGCCAGCAGCCAAGAGGGAGGGGCTACTAATGAAAAACTGTTTTTT. Translated, it gives CASSQEGGATNEKLFF.

This clone appeared once. V gene TRBV30 combines with J gene TRBJ1-4; D not certain. Germline CDR1 GTSNPN, CDR2 SVGIG (reference sequence). V lost 3 bases, J lost 7 bases, and 21 bases lay in between. The CDR3 loop spans 16 amino acids. As DNA, the CDR3 is TGTGCCTGGAGAGCCCGCGCCCCAGGCCTGGCTGAAAAACTGTTTTTT. Protein product: CAWRARAPGLAEKLFF.

The V and J genes are TRBV5-8 and TRBJ1-3; D remains ambiguous. Trimming removed 2 bases at V and 0 bases at J, with 9 bases between. This CDR3 has 15 amino acids. The germline CDR1 and CDR2 sequences are SGHTS and YDEGEE. The CDR3 sequence: CASSFAGLSGNTIYF. CDR3 DNA sequence: TGTGCCAGCAGCTTTGCAGGTCTCTCTGGAAACACCATATATTTT. Complete variable domain (other parts from reference TRBV5-8 and TRBJ1-3): EAGVTQSPTHLIKTRGQQATLRCSPISGHTSVYWYQQALGLGLQFLLWYDEGEERNRGNFPPRFSGRQFPNYSSELNVNALELEDSALYLCASSFAGLSGNTIYFGEGSWLTVV.

This chain connects TRBV29-1 to TRBJ1-2; 9 bases are a match to TRBD1. CDR3 length: 13 amino acids. The J segment lost 7 bases and the V segment lost 7 bases, leaving 10 bases of the junction unmatched. CDR1 SQVTM and CDR2 ANQGSEA come from the germline V gene. The CDR3: CSDNRDREGGYTF. Here the CDR3 DNA reads TGCAGCGATAACCGGGACAGGGAAGGTGGCTACACCTTC.

This clone has only one observation. The junction departs from the called germline gene at one end, perhaps through a read error. This chain joins TRBV6-4 and TRBJ1-2; possibly TRBD1 for D (6 bases). Germline V gene data show CDR1 as MRHNA and CDR2 as SNTAGT. The length of the CDR3 is 15 residues. CDR3 residues: CASSHSQGPNYGYTF. CDR3 coding DNA: TGTGCCAGCAGTCACTCACAGGGCCCGAACTATGGCTACACCTTC.

The V call is TRBV9, the J call TRBJ2-1; TRBD2 matches at 8 bases. The J segment lost 6 bases and the V segment lost 1 base, leaving 6 bases of the junction unmatched. Germline loops: CDR1 SGDLS, CDR2 YYNGEE. The CDR3 sequence is 15 residues long. The CDR3 DNA follows: TGTGCCAGCAGCGTAACAGGGACTAGAAGCAATGAGCAGTTCTTC. Protein: CASSVTGTRSNEQFF.

In its sample, this clone was seen a few times. This chain uses TRBV11-1 with TRBJ1-2, with D possibly TRBD1 on 5 matching bases. CDR1 and CDR2 from the germline V gene are SGHAT and FQDESV (reference sequence). The V and J ends lost 3 bases and 4 bases respectively, with 9 bases between them. CDR3 length equals 13 residues. Here the CDR3 reads CASSFSDSYGYTF. DNA for the CDR3: TGTGCCAGCAGCTTTTCCGACAGCTATGGCTACACCTTC.

The CDR3 nucleotides read TGTGCCAGCAGCCAAGAGGCGGGGGCGACCCAAGAGACCCAGTACTTC. Its protein is CASSQEAGATQETQYF. V and J are TRBV4-2 and TRBJ2-5, with TRBD2 as a possible D gene (7 bases). The CDR3 spans 16 residues. In germline, CDR1 is LGHNA, CDR2 YNFKEQ. V gave up 0 bases and J gave up 1 base, with 12 bases separating them.

This clone was seen more than once but under ten times. The chain employs TRBV9 and TRBJ1-6, with 10 bases matching TRBD1. With 3 bases clipped from V and 10 bases from J, the junction kept 4 bases outside the gene matches. This CDR3 contains 14 residues. Per the germline V gene, CDR1 is SGDLS and CDR2 is YYNGEE. CDR3 loop: CASSGQGAESPLHF. In nucleotides, the CDR3 is TGTGCCAGCAGCGGACAGGGGGCAGAATCACCCCTCCACTTT.

This sequence joins TRBV12-3 or TRBV12-4 and TRBJ2-2, with D possibly matching TRBD1 (5 bases). The CDR3 covers 13 residues. V lost 6 bases and J 5 bases, leaving 10 bases between the germline ends. CDR3 residues: CASRKGETGELFF. The CDR3 nucleotides are TGTGCCAGCAGAAAAGGGGAAACCGGGGAGCTGTTTTTT.

V usage is TRBV7-9 and J usage is TRBJ1-3; D remains ambiguous. Germline lookup yields CDR1 SEHNR and CDR2 FQNEAQ (reference sequence). This CDR3 comprises 13 residues. V was cut by 3 bases and J by 3 bases, with 6 bases left in between. CDR3 nucleotide sequence: TGTGCCAGCAGCTTGCGAAATGGAAACACCATATATTTT. This gives the protein CASSLRNGNTIYF.

The table lists this clone with many counts. V and J are TRBV10-1 and TRBJ1-2; 7 positions agree with TRBD1. V lost 6 bases and J lost 8; bases outside the gene matches: 6. CDR3 length equals 12 residues. Germline V CDR1 and CDR2: WNHNN, SYGVQD (reference sequence). CDR3 nucleotide sequence: TGCGCCAGCAGAGGACAGGATACAGGCTACACCTTC. Its protein product is CASRGQDTGYTF.

This sequence joins TRBV3-1 (or the pseudogene TRBV3-2) and TRBJ1-6, with unresolved D. This CDR3 comprises 13 residues. Germline CDR1 LGHDT, CDR2 YNNKEL (reference sequence). V lost 1 base, J lost 6 bases, and 4 bases lay in between. The CDR3 bases are TGTGCCAGCAGCCAAGGTCTTAATTCACCCCTCCACTTT. As protein: CASSQGLNSPLHF.

The CDR3 reads CASSSYQGVNTEAFF. The CDR3 region has the DNA TGCGCCAGCAGCTCCTATCAGGGCGTGAACACTGAAGCTTTCTTT. J is TRBJ1-1 and V is TRBV5-1, with a tentative D call TRBD1 (5 bases). The CDR3 is 15 residues long. CDR1 is SGHRS and CDR2 is YFSETQ in the germline V gene. Trimming removed 3 bases from V and 0 bases from J, with 12 bases in between.

This clone was seen a handful of times. The CDR3, as DNA: TGCGCCAGCAGCTTGGTTGCTAGCGGGGGGGTCTACGAGCAGTACTTC. Encoded protein: CASSLVASGGVYEQYF. The chain employs TRBV5-1 and TRBJ2-7, with 12 nucleotides matching TRBD2. CDR3 size: 16 residues. Germline values: CDR1 SGHRS, CDR2 YFSETQ. Trimming cost V 0 bases and J 3 bases; bases outside gene matches: 4.